This T cell receptor beta chain comes out of a study of graft-versus-host responses after intestinal transplantation. Study context: Among the recipients, all got anti-thymocyte globulin induction and then tacrolimus and steroids for around 3 years. Overall study findings and caveats: Allografts of patients with graft-donor T cell macrochimerism showed high graft-versus-host to host-versus-graft clone ratios.

Some clones are missing from TCRdb's copy, which holds only in-frame ones; the method was immunoSEQ multiplex PCR. The sample shows 60,000 to 75,000 clones, approximately 91% of them seen only once. Intraepithelial plus lamina propria lymphocytes were released by processing graft tissue. Regarding this clone: Antigen: not known. Other DNA sequences of this sample code for an identical CDR3.

This material consisted of ileum tissue, taken 350 to 400 days after transplant. The clonotype comes from a human patient who received an intestinal transplant, so some T cells may come from the graft donor.

As DNA, the CDR3 is TGTGCCAGCAGTTTGGTGGGCAGCTACAATGAGCAGTTCTTC. Translation gives CASSLVGSYNEQFF. The gene calls are TRBV28 and TRBJ2-1; no clear D. Per germline, CDR1 MDHEN and CDR2 SYDVKM. V was trimmed by 3 bases and J by 3 bases, leaving 9 bases between them. This CDR3 is 14 amino acids long. Full variable domain (remainder filled in from reference TRBV28 and TRBJ2-1): DVKVTQSSRYLVKRTGEKVFLECVQDMDHENMFWYRQDPGLGLRLIYFSYDVKMKEKGDIPEGYSVSREKKERFSLILESASTNQTSMYLCASSLVGSYNEQFFGPGTRLTVL.